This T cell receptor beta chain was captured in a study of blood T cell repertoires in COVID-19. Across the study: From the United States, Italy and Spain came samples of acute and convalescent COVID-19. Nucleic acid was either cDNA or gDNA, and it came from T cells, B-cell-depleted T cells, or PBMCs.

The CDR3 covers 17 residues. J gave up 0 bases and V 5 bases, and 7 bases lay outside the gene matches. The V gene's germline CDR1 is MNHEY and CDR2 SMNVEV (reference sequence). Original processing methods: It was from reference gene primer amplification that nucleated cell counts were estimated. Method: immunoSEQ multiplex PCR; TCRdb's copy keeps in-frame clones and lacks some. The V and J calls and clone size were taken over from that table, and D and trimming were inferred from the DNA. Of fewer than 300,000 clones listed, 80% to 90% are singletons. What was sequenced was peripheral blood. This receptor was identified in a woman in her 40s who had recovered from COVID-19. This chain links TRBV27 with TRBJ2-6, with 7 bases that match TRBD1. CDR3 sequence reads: CASSKDRDPSGANVLTF. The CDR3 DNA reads TGTGCCAGCAGTAAAGACAGGGATCCCTCTGGGGCCAACGTCCTGACTTTC.